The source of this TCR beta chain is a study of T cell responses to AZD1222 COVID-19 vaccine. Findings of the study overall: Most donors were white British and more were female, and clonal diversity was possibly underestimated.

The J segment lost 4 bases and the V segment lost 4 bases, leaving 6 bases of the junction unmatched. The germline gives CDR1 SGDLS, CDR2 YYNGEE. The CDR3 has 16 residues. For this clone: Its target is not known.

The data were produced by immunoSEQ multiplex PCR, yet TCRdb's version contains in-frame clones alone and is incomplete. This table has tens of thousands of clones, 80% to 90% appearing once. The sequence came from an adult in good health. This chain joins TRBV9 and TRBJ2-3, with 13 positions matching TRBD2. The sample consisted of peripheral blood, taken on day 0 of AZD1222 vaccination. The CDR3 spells CASSLLAGGLADTQYF. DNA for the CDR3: TGTGCCAGCAGCCTACTAGCGGGAGGGCTGGCAGATACGCAGTATTTT. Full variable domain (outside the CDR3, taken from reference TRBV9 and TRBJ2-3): DSGVTQTPKHLITATGQRVTLRCSPRSGDLSVYWYQQSLDQGLQFLIQYYNGEERAKGNILERFSAQQFPDLHSELNLSSLELGDSALYFCASSLLAGGLADTQYFGPGTRLTVL.